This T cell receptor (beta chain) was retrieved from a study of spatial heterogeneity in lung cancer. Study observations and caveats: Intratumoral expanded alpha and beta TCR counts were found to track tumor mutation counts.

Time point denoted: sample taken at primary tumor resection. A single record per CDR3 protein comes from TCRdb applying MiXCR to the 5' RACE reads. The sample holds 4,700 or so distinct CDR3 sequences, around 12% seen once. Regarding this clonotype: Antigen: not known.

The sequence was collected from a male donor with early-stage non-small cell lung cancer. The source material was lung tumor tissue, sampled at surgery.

As DNA, the CDR3 is TGTGCCAGCAGCTTCAGGGTGGACAGGGTAAACACTGAAGCTTTCTTT. It codes for CASSFRVDRVNTEAFF. The rearrangement uses TRBV7-2 and TRBJ1-1, with TRBD1 matching 8 bases. J gave up 2 bases and V 3 bases, and 8 bases lay outside the gene matches. Germline-derived CDR1 and CDR2 are SGHTA and FQGNSA. CDR3 length: 16 amino acids. The full variable domain, completed using reference TRBV7-2 and TRBJ1-1, is GAGVSQSPSNKVTEKGKDVELRCDPISGHTALYWYRQSLGQGLEFLIYFQGNSAPDKSGLPSDRFSAERTGGSVSTLTIQRTQQEDSAVYLCASSFRVDRVNTEAFFGQGTRLTVV.